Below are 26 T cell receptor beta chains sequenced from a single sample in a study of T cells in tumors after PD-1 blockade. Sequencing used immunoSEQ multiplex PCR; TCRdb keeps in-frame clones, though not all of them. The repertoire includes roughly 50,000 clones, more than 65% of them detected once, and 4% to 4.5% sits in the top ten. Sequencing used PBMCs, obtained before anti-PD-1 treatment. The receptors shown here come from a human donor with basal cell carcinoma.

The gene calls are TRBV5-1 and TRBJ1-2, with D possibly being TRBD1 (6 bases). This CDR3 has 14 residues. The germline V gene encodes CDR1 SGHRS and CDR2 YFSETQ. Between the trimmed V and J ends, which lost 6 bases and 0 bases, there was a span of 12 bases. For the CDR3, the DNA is TGCGCCAGCACGTGGGGGGCCGCTAACTATGGCTACACCTTC. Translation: CASTWGAANYGYTF.

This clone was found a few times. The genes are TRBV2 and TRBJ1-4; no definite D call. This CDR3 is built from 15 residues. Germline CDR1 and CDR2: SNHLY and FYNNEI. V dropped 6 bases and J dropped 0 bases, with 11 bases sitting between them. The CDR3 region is CASRMKLTTNEKLFF. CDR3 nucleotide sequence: TGTGCCAGCAGAATGAAACTTACAACTAATGAAAAACTGTTTTTT.

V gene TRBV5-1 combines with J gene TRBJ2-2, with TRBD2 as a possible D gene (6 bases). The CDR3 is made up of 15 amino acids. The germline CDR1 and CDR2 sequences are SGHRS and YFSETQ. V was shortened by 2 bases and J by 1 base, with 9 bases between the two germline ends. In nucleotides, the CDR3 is TGCGCCAGCAGCTTCCAGGGAGGGAACACCGGGGAGCTGTTTTTT. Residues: CASSFQGGNTGELFF.

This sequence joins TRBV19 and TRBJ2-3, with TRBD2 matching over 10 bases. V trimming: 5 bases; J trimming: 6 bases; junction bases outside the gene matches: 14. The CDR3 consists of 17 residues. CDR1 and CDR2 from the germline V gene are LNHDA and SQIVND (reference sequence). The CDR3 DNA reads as TGTGCCAGTAGTCCCCGAGTAGCGGGGGGCCTGGGGGATACGCAGTATTTT. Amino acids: CASSPRVAGGLGDTQYF.

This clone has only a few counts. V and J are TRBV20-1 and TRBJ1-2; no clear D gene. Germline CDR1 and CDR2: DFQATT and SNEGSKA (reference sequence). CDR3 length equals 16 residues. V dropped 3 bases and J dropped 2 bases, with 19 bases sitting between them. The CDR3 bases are TGCAGTGCTAGTGGGGATGCGAGGAATAGGAACTATGGCTACACCTTC. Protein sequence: CSASGDARNRNYGYTF.

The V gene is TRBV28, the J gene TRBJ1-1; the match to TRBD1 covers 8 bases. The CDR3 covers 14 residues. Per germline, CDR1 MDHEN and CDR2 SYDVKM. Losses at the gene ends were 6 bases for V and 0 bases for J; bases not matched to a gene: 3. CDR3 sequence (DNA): TGTGCCAGCAGGAGGACAGGGTTGAACACTGAAGCTTTCTTT. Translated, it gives CASRRTGLNTEAFF.

The CDR3 bases are TGCAGCTCTACAGGGGGAGACACCGGGGAGCTGTTTTTT. Its translation is CSSTGGDTGELFF. The rearrangement uses TRBV29-1 and TRBJ2-2, with TRBD1 matching 8 bases. The CDR3 is 13 amino acids. After removal of 8 bases from V and 3 bases from J, the junction contained 5 bases not matched to a gene. Germline-derived CDR1 and CDR2 are SQVTM and ANQGSEA.

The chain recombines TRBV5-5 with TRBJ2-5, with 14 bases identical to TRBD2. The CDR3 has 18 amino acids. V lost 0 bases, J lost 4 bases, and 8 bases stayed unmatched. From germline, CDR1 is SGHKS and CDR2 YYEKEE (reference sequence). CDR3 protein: CASSLATSGGALRETQYF. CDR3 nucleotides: TGTGCCAGCAGCTTGGCGACTAGCGGGGGGGCCCTCAGAGAGACCCAGTACTTC.

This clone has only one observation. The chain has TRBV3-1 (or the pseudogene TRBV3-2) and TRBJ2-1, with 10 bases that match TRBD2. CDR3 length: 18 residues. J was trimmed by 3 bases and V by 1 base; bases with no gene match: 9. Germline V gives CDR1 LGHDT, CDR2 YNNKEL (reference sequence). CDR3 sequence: CASSQVSSGGVIYNEQFF. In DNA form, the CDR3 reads TGTGCCAGCAGCCAAGTTTCCAGCGGGGGGGTGATCTACAATGAGCAGTTCTTC.

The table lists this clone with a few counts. The CDR3 nucleotides read TGTGCCAGCAGGCAGGACGGAAACACTGAAGCTTTCTTT. Translation gives CASRQDGNTEAFF. This chain connects TRBV6-6 to TRBJ1-1; D gene unclear. Per the germline V gene, CDR1 is MNHNY and CDR2 is SVGAGI (reference sequence). Trimming cost V 6 bases and J 2 bases, with 10 bases left between them. The CDR3 totals 13 residues.

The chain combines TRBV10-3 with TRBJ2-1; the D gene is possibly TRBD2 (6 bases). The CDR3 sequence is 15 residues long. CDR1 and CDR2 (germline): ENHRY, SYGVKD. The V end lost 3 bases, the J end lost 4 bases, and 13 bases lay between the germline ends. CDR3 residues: CAISERGVPYNEQFF. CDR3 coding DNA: TGTGCCATCAGTGAACGCGGGGTTCCATACAATGAGCAGTTCTTC.

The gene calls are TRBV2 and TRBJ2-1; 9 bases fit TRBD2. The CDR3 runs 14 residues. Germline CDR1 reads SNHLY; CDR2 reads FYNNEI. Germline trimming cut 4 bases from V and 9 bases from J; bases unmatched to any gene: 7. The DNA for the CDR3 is TGTGCCAGCAGTGTAGCGGGGGAGGGTGGTGAGCAGTTCTTC. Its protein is CASSVAGEGGEQFF.

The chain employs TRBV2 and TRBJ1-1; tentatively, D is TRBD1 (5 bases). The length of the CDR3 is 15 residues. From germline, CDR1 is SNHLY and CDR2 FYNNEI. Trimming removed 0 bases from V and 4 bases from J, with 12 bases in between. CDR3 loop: CASSEASGGGTEAFF. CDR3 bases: TGTGCCAGCAGTGAAGCGTCCGGGGGTGGCACTGAAGCTTTCTTT.

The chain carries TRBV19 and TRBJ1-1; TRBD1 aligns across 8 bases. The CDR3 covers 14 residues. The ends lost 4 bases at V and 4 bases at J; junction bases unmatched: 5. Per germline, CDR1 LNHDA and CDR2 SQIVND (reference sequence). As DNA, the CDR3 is TGTGCCAGTAGTAGGGACACAGGGGGCACTGAAGCTTTCTTT. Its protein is CASSRDTGGTEAFF.

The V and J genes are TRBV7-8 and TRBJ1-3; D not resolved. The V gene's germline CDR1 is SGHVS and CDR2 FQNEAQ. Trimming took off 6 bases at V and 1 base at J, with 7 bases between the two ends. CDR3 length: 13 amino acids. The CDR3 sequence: CASRASSGNTIYF. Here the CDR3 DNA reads TGTGCCAGCAGAGCTTCTTCTGGAAACACCATATATTTT.

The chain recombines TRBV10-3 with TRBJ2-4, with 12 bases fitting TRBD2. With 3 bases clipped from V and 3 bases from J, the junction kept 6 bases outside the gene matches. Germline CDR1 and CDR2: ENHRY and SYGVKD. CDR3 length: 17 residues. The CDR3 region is CAISDPSGGAIKNIQYF. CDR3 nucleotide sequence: TGTGCCATCAGTGACCCTAGCGGGGGGGCGATCAAAAACATTCAGTACTTC.

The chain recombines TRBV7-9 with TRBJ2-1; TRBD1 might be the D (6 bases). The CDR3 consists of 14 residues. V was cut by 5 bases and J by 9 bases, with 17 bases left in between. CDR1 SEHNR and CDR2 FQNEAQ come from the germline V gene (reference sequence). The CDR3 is CASSPPGTNLEQFF. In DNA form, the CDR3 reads TGTGCCAGCAGCCCGCCTGGGACAAACCTTGAGCAGTTCTTC. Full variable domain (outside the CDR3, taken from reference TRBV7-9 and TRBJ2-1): DTGVSQNPRHKITKRGQNVTFRCDPISEHNRLYWYRQTLGQGPEFLTYFQNEAQLEKSRLLSDRFSAERPKGSFSTLEIQRTEQGDSAMYLCASSPPGTNLEQFFGPGTRLTVL.

This chain's CDR3 is CASRELTGKQSPLHF. The CDR3 DNA is TGTGCCAGCAGAGAGCTGACAGGGAAGCAATCACCCCTCCACTTT. The rearrangement joins TRBV27 to TRBJ1-6; 7 positions agree with TRBD1. This CDR3 has 15 residues. Germline assignment: CDR1 MNHEY and CDR2 SMNVEV (reference sequence). With 6 bases clipped from V and 10 bases from J, the junction kept 12 bases outside the gene matches.

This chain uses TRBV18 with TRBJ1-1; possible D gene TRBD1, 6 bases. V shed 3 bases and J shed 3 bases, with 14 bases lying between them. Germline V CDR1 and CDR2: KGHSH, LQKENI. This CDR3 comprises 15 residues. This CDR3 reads CASSPQQGGDTEAFF. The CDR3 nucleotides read TGTGCCAGCTCACCTCAACAGGGTGGGGACACTGAAGCTTTCTTT.

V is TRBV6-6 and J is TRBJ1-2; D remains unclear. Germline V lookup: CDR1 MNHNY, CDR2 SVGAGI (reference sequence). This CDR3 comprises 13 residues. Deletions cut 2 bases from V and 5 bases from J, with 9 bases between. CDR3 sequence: CASSYTDSYGYTF. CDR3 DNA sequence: TGTGCCAGCAGTTACACGGACTCTTATGGCTACACCTTC.

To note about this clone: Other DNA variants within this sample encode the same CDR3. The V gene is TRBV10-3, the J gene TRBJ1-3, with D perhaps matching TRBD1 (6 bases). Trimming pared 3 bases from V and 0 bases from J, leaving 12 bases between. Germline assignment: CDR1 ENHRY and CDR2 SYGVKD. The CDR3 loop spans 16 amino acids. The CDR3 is CAISDPTGPSGNTIYF. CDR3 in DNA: TGTGCCATCAGTGACCCGACAGGCCCCTCTGGAAACACCATATATTTT.

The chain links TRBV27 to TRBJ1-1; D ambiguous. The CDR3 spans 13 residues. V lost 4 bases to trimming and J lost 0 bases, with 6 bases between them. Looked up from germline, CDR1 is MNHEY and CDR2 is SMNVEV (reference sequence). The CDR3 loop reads CASSSRMNTEAFF. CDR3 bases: TGTGCCAGCAGTTCACGGATGAACACTGAAGCTTTCTTT.

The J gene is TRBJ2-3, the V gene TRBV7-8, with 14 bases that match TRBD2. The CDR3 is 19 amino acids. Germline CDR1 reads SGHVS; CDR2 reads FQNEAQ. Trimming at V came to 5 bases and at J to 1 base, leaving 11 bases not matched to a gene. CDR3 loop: CASSREEGLAGARTDTQYF. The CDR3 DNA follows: TGTGCCAGCAGCCGAGAAGAGGGACTAGCGGGGGCCCGCACAGATACGCAGTATTTT. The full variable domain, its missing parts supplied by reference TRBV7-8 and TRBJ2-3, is GAGVSQSPRYKVAKRGQDVALRCDPISGHVSLFWYQQALGQGPEFLTYFQNEAQLDKSGLPSDRFFAERPEGSVSTLKIQRTQQEDSAVYLCASSREEGLAGARTDTQYFGPGTRLTVL.

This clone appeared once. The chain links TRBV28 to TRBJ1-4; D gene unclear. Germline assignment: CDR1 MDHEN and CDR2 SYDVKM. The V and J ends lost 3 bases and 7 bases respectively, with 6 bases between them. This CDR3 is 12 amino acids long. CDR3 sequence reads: CASSFLGEKLFF. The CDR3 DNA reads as TGTGCCAGCAGTTTCCTGGGTGAAAAACTGTTTTTT.

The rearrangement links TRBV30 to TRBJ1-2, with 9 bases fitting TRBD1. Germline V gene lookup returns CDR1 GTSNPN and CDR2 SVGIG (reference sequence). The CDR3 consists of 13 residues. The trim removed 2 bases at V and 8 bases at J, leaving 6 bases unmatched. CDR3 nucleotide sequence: TGTGCCTGGAGTTTAAGGACAGGGGACGGCTACACCTTC. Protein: CAWSLRTGDGYTF.

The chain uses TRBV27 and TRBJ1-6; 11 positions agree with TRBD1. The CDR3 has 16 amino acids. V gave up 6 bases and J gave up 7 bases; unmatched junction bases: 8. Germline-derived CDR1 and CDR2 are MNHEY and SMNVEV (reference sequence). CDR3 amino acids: CASRYGQGARNSPLHF. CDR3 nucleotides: TGTGCCAGCAGATACGGACAGGGGGCGCGAAATTCACCCCTCCACTTT.